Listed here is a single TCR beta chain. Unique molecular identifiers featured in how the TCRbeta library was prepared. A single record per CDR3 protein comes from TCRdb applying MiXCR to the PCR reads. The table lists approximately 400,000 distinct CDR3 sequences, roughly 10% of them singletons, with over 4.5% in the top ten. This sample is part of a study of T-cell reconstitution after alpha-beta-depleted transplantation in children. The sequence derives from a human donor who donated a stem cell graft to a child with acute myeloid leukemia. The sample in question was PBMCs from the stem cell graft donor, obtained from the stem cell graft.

The CDR3 bases are TGTGCCAGCAGCTTAGCGAACTACCTTGGGGAAAAACTGTTTTTT. This sequence encodes CASSLANYLGEKLFF. This chain connects TRBV7-2 to TRBJ1-4; D remains ambiguous. V was pared by 0 bases and J by 8 bases, with 13 bases between. Germline V gene lookup returns CDR1 SGHTA and CDR2 FQGNSA. The CDR3 runs to 15 residues.